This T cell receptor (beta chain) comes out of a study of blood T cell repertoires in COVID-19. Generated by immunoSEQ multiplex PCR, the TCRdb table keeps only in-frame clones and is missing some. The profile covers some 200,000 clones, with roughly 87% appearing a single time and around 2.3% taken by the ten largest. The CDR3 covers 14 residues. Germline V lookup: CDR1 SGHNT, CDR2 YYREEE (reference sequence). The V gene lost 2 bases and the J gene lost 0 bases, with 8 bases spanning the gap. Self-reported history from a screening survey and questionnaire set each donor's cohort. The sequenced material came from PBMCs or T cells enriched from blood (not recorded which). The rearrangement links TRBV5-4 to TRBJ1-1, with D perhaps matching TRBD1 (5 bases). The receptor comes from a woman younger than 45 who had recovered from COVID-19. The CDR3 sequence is CASSFDSLNTEAFF. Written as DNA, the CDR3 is TGTGCCAGCAGCTTTGACAGCTTGAACACTGAAGCTTTCTTT.